The clone carrying this TCR beta chain was recorded at least ten times. The data are from a study of shared clonotypes between healthy human individuals. The germline V gene encodes CDR1 SGHRS and CDR2 YFSETQ. Trimming removed 6 bases from V and 4 bases from J; junction bases left unmatched: 10. The CDR3 covers 15 residues. At a deep level, the assay was run. Sequencing used immunoSEQ multiplex PCR; TCRdb keeps in-frame clones, though not all of them. The table has 600,000 to 750,000 clones, approximately 75% seen once. This rearrangement joins TRBV5-1 to TRBJ2-7; TRBD2 matches at 10 bases. Input material: memory CD4+ T cells sorted from blood. Subset indicated: CD45RA-negative fraction. The sequence was collected from a woman between 25 and 40 years old in good health. The CDR3 DNA reads TGCGCCAGCACGCCGCTAGCGGGAGTGGAGTACGAGCAGTACTTC. This codes for CASTPLAGVEYEQYF.